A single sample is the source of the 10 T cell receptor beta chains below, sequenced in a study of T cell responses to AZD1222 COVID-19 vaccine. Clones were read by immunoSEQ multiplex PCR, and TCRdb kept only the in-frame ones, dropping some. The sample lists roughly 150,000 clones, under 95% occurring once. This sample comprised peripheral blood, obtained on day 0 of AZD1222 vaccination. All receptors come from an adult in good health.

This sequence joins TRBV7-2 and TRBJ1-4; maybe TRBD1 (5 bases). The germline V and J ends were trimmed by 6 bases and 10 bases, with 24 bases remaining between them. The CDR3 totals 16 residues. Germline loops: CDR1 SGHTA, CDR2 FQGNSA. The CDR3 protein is CASSPLVSVVGGKLFF. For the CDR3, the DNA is TGTGCCAGCAGTCCTTTGGTGTCTGTAGTTGGGGGAAAACTGTTTTTT.

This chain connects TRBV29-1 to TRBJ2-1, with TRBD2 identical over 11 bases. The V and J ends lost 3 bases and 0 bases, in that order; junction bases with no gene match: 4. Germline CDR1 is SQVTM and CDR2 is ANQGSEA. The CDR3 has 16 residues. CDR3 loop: CSVEASGRSSYNEQFF. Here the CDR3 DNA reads TGCAGCGTTGAGGCTAGCGGGAGGAGCTCCTACAATGAGCAGTTCTTC.

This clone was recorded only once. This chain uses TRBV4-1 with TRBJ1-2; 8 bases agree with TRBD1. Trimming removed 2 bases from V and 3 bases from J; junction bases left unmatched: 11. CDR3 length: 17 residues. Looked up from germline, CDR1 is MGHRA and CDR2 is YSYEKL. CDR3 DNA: TGCGCCAGCAGCCAAACAACTCGGACAGGGATGTACTATGGCTACACCTTC. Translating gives CASSQTTRTGMYYGYTF.

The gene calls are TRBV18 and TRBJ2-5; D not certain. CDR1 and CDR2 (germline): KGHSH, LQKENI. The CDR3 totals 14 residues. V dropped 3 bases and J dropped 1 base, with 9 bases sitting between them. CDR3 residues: CASSPANSQETQYF. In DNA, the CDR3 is TGTGCCAGCTCACCGGCGAACTCCCAAGAGACCCAGTACTTC.

The DNA of the CDR3 is TGTGCCAGCAGCCCGGGGACTAGCGGGATCATCCACGAGCAGTACTTC. This translates into CASSPGTSGIIHEQYF. The rearrangement joins TRBV11-3 to TRBJ2-7; 13 nucleotides line up with TRBD2. V trimming: 5 bases; J trimming: 5 bases; junction bases outside the gene matches: 9. The CDR3 runs 16 residues. CDR1 and CDR2 from the germline V gene are SGHNT and YENEEA.

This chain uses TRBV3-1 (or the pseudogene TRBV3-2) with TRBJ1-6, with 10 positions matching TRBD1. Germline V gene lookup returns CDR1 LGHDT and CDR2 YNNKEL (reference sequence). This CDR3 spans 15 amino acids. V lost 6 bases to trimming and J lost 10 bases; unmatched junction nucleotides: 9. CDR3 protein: CASRPRTGGISPLHF. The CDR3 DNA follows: TGTGCCAGCAGACCTCGGACAGGGGGAATATCACCCCTCCACTTT.

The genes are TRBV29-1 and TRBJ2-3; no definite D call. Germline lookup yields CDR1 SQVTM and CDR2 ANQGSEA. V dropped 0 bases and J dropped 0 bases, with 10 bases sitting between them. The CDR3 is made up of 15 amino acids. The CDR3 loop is CSVEDRTFSTDTQYF. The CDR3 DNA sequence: TGCAGCGTTGAAGATCGAACATTTAGCACAGATACGCAGTATTTT.

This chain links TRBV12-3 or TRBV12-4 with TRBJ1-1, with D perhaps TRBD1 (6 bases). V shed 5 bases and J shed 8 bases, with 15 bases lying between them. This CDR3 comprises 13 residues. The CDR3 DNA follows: TGTGCCAGCAGTCCCGGCACCGGGACAGAAGCTTTCTTT. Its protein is CASSPGTGTEAFF.

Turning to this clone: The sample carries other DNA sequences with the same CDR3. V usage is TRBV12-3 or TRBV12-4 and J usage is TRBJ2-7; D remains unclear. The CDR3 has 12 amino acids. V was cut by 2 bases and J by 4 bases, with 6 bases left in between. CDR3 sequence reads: CASSLQGYEQYF. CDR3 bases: TGTGCCAGCAGTTTACAAGGGTACGAGCAGTACTTC.

CDR3 residues: CATSDFATGGESYTF. CDR3 in DNA: TGTGCCACCAGTGATTTTGCGACAGGGGGCGAAAGCTACACCTTC. The rearrangement joins TRBV24-1 to TRBJ1-2, with 10 bases lining up with TRBD1. Trimming cost V 1 base and J 9 bases; bases outside gene matches: 7. The CDR3 loop spans 15 amino acids. CDR1 is KGHDR and CDR2 is SFDVKD in the germline V gene.